The 29 T cell receptor beta chains listed next were all sequenced from one sample in a study of neurological immune-mediated disorders. One entry per CDR3 protein results from TCRdb running MiXCR on the 5' RACE reads. The table has about 46,000 distinct CDR3 sequences, under 2% seen once. Sequenced input: PBMCs. These TCRs come from a middle-aged woman with multiple sclerosis.

This clonotype was seen many times. This chain links TRBV20-1 with TRBJ2-1; tentatively, D is TRBD1 (6 bases). The CDR3 covers 12 residues. Between the trimmed V and J ends, which lost 5 bases and 3 bases, there was a span of 8 bases. CDR1 is DFQATT, CDR2 SNEGSKA, per germline (reference sequence). CDR3 nucleotide sequence: TGCAGTGCTCACAGGGACTACAATGAGCAGTTCTTC. This gives the protein CSAHRDYNEQFF.

This clonotype appeared once. Since a much larger clone is just one base distant, this may be a read error. The chain employs TRBV7-6 and TRBJ1-1, with unresolved D. V lost 4 bases, J lost 7 bases, and 13 bases lay in between. Germline V lookup: CDR1 SGHVS, CDR2 FNYEAQ. This CDR3 has 13 amino acids. CDR3 loop: CASSSLAGNEAFF. CDR3 coding DNA: TGTGCCAGCAGCTCCCTAGCCGGAAATGAAGCTTTCTTT.

This clonotype has at least ten counts. V is TRBV5-1 and J is TRBJ2-2, with D unclear. V was shortened by 0 bases and J by 9 bases, with 9 bases between the two germline ends. CDR3 length: 13 amino acids. Germline loops: CDR1 SGHRS, CDR2 YFSETQ. The CDR3 is CASSLADGWELFF. The CDR3 DNA is TGCGCCAGCAGCTTGGCCGACGGCTGGGAGCTGTTTTTT.

This clonotype occurred a few times. The CDR3 does not close with the conserved phenylalanine or tryptophan, likely indicating a read error. The V and J genes are TRBV6-5 and TRBJ1-2, with D possibly matching TRBD1 (5 bases). V was trimmed by 2 bases and J by 4 bases, leaving 14 bases between them. Germline V lookup: CDR1 MNHEY, CDR2 SVGAGI. This CDR3 comprises 15 residues. CDR3 sequence (DNA): TGTGCCAGCAGTTACGGCCCAGGGATAAGCTATGGCTACACCAAC. Its translation: CASSYGPGISYGYTN.

In its sample, this clonotype was seen many times. V and J are TRBV20-1 and TRBJ1-4, with D perhaps TRBD1 (5 bases). Germline V lookup: CDR1 DFQATT, CDR2 SNEGSKA (reference sequence). The CDR3 runs to 14 residues. V lost 5 bases and J lost 8, with 18 bases in between. The DNA for the CDR3 is TGCAGTGCTCCCGCCGGGGGAGATAGGGAAAAACTGTTTTTT. Amino acid sequence: CSAPAGGDREKLFF.

This clonotype was picked up many times. The CDR3 reads CSARGGAFLYEQYF. CDR3 nucleotides: TGCAGTGCTAGGGGGGGGGCCTTTCTCTACGAGCAGTACTTC. V usage is TRBV20-1 and J usage is TRBJ2-7; a weak D match, TRBD2 (7 bases). This CDR3 region has 14 residues. Germline lookup yields CDR1 DFQATT and CDR2 SNEGSKA (reference sequence). The V gene lost 3 bases and the J gene lost 3 bases, with 15 bases spanning the gap.

This clonotype was picked up many times. J is TRBJ2-7 and V is TRBV3-1; either TRBD1 or TRBD2 may supply D (5 bases each). V was trimmed by 5 bases and J by 3 bases, leaving 11 bases between them. The CDR3 totals 13 residues. The germline gives CDR1 LGHDT, CDR2 YNNKEL (reference sequence). Written as DNA, the CDR3 is TGTGCCAGCAGCATGGGAGACAGCTACGAGCAGTACTTC. This gives the protein CASSMGDSYEQYF.

This clonotype was observed many times. The chain couples TRBV15 to TRBJ1-1, with 8 bases lining up with TRBD1. The CDR3 totals 14 residues. Germline CDR1 is LNHNV and CDR2 is YYDKDF (reference sequence). Germline trimming cut 3 bases from V and 3 bases from J; bases unmatched to any gene: 3. The CDR3 sequence: CATSSGQGHTEAFF. For the CDR3, the DNA is TGTGCCACCAGCAGCGGACAGGGTCACACTGAAGCTTTCTTT.

This clonotype has at least ten counts. In DNA form, the CDR3 reads TGCAGTGCTAGAATGAGACTAGGCCCTGACTATGGCTACACCTTC. Amino acid sequence: CSARMRLGPDYGYTF. The genes are TRBV20-1 and TRBJ1-2, with no clear D. The V gene's germline CDR1 is DFQATT and CDR2 SNEGSKA (reference sequence). This CDR3 has 15 amino acids. The V end was cut by 2 bases, the J end by 3 bases, with 16 bases between.

This clonotype was seen many times. The chain uses TRBV5-1 and TRBJ1-1; maybe TRBD1 (6 bases). CDR3 length equals 14 residues. V lost 4 bases and J lost 4, with 14 bases in between. Germline CDR1 SGHRS, CDR2 YFSETQ. Here the CDR3 reads CASSPGGASTEAFF. The CDR3 DNA reads as TGCGCCAGCAGCCCGGGGGGGGCTTCCACTGAAGCTTTCTTT.

This clonotype was seen many times. This rearrangement joins TRBV20-1 to TRBJ2-3, with 9 bases fitting TRBD1. With V trimmed by 4 bases and J by 6 bases, 11 bases remained unmatched. This CDR3 comprises 15 residues. Looked up from germline, CDR1 is DFQATT and CDR2 is SNEGSKA (reference sequence). CDR3 in amino acids: CSANPTGGGLDTQYF. CDR3 sequence (DNA): TGCAGTGCTAATCCCACAGGGGGCGGGTTGGATACGCAGTATTTT.

This clonotype was observed at least ten times. The J gene is TRBJ2-7, the V gene TRBV5-4, with 8 bases that match TRBD2. Germline values: CDR1 SGHNT, CDR2 YYREEE (reference sequence). The length of the CDR3 is 15 residues. The V segment lost 0 bases and the J segment 0 bases; nucleotides outside the gene matches: 2. CDR3 sequence (DNA): TGTGCCAGCAGCTTGGAGCGGGGGACCTCCTACGAGCAGTACTTC. This encodes CASSLERGTSYEQYF.

This clonotype was counted at least ten times. The V gene is TRBV15, the J gene TRBJ1-2; D is ambiguous. The CDR3 contains 13 residues. V was shortened by 3 bases and J by 1 base, with 6 bases between the two germline ends. Germline V gene data show CDR1 as LNHNV and CDR2 as YYDKDF (reference sequence). CDR3 region: CATSSGVNYGYTF. The CDR3 DNA follows: TGTGCCACCAGCAGCGGGGTTAACTATGGCTACACCTTC.

This clonotype came up many times. The V gene is TRBV10-3, the J gene TRBJ2-7; D perhaps matches TRBD2 (5 bases). This CDR3 region has 14 residues. V was shortened by 2 bases and J by 5 bases, with 13 bases between the two germline ends. Germline CDR1 ENHRY, CDR2 SYGVKD. The CDR3 DNA follows: TGTGCCATCAGTGAGGTTCCGGGGTCCAACGAGCAGTACTTC. Its translation is CAISEVPGSNEQYF.

In this sample, this clonotype turned up many times. The chain joins TRBV12-3 or TRBV12-4 to TRBJ2-7; 9 bases agree with TRBD1. This CDR3 comprises 14 residues. V trimming: 3 bases; J trimming: 2 bases; junction bases outside the gene matches: 2. The CDR3 here is CASSLWTGAYEQYF. In DNA form, the CDR3 reads TGTGCCAGCAGTTTGTGGACAGGGGCCTACGAGCAGTACTTC.

This clonotype appeared many times. The CDR3 DNA follows: TGCGCCAGCAACCGGGACGGCAACTATGGCTACACCTTC. This gives the protein CASNRDGNYGYTF. The rearrangement uses TRBV5-1 and TRBJ1-2, with a weak D call TRBD1 (5 bases). In germline, CDR1 is SGHRS, CDR2 YFSETQ. The CDR3 sequence is 13 residues long. Trimming took 6 bases from V and 2 from J, leaving 11 bases between them.

This clonotype has ten or more counts. This chain connects TRBV3-1 to TRBJ2-7; D gene ambiguous. Germline CDR1 LGHDT, CDR2 YNNKEL (reference sequence). There are 14 residues in the CDR3. V was clipped by 1 base and J by 0 bases, with 7 bases between them. Written as DNA, the CDR3 is TGTGCCAGCAGCCAAGGGACGGACTCCTACGAGCAGTACTTC. This sequence encodes CASSQGTDSYEQYF.

The table lists this clonotype with many counts. J is TRBJ2-1 and V is TRBV6-6; 8 nucleotides line up with TRBD2. The CDR3 runs 12 residues. Unmatched junction bases numbered 1, after V lost 2 bases and J lost 10 bases. Germline values: CDR1 MNHNY, CDR2 SVGAGI (reference sequence). The CDR3 DNA reads TGTGCCAGCAGTTACGCGGGGGGCGAGCAGTTCTTC. Translated: CASSYAGGEQFF.

This clonotype was seen at least ten times. This chain connects TRBV15 to TRBJ2-7; 9 bases map to TRBD1. The germline gives CDR1 LNHNV, CDR2 YYDKDF (reference sequence). CDR3 size: 15 residues. With V trimmed by 0 bases and J by 3 bases, 3 bases remained unmatched. The CDR3 sequence is CATSRDPGQGYEQYF. The CDR3 region has the DNA TGTGCCACCAGCAGAGACCCGGGACAGGGCTACGAGCAGTACTTC.

This clonotype occurred many times. The chain uses TRBV20-1 and TRBJ1-1; a weak D match, TRBD1 (5 bases). The germline CDR1 and CDR2 sequences are DFQATT and SNEGSKA (reference sequence). The V end lost 8 bases, the J end lost 0 bases, and 16 bases lay between the germline ends. This CDR3 has 14 residues. CDR3 bases: TGCAGTCAGACTCAAGACAGAATGAACACTGAAGCTTTCTTT. Residues: CSQTQDRMNTEAFF.

This clonotype was found many times. The chain combines TRBV12-3 or TRBV12-4 with TRBJ1-5; possible D gene TRBD1, 5 bases. CDR3 length: 14 amino acids. The V and J ends lost 1 base and 12 bases respectively, with 16 bases between them. The CDR3 spells CASSLESRQGGQHF. For the CDR3, the DNA is TGTGCCAGCAGTTTAGAATCCCGGCAGGGAGGCCAGCATTTT.

This clonotype was seen ten or more times. The chain links TRBV5-1 to TRBJ1-2; a weak D match, TRBD1 (6 bases). V gave up 0 bases and J gave up 4 bases, with 10 bases separating them. CDR1 SGHRS and CDR2 YFSETQ come from the germline V gene. The CDR3 consists of 14 residues. The CDR3 spells CASSLAGTSYGYTF. The CDR3 DNA reads TGCGCCAGCAGCTTGGCCGGGACAAGCTATGGCTACACCTTC.

In this sample, this clonotype turned up many times. The chain carries TRBV7-8 and TRBJ2-7; 9 bases agree with TRBD2. From germline, CDR1 is SGHVS and CDR2 FQNEAQ. This CDR3 region has 16 residues. Trimming cost V 2 bases and J 4 bases; bases outside gene matches: 9. This chain's CDR3 is CASSLTQAGGLYEQYF. Here the CDR3 DNA reads TGTGCCAGCAGCTTAACCCAAGCGGGGGGCTTATACGAGCAGTACTTC.

This clonotype came up many times. V and J are TRBV20-1 and TRBJ2-7; perhaps TRBD2 as D (6 bases). Trimming took off 3 bases at V and 0 bases at J, with 12 bases between the two ends. The CDR3 runs to 14 residues. Germline V gene data show CDR1 as DFQATT and CDR2 as SNEGSKA (reference sequence). The CDR3 DNA sequence: TGCAGTGCTAGCGCGGGGACGAACTCCTACGAGCAGTACTTC. Its translation: CSASAGTNSYEQYF.

This clonotype was seen ten or more times. V gene TRBV10-3 combines with J gene TRBJ2-4; D may be TRBD1 (5 bases). The CDR3 loop spans 15 amino acids. V lost 6 bases, J lost 0 bases, and 12 bases lay in between. CDR1 and CDR2 from the germline V gene are ENHRY and SYGVKD. The CDR3 nucleotides read TGTGCCATCAGCGACAGCATGCTAGCCAAAAACATTCAGTACTTC. Translated: CAISDSMLAKNIQYF.

At least ten counts were recorded for this clonotype. The chain carries TRBV20-1 and TRBJ2-5; 11 bases agree with TRBD2. Germline CDR1 is DFQATT and CDR2 is SNEGSKA (reference sequence). The CDR3 runs to 15 residues. V was pared by 0 bases and J by 4 bases, with 4 bases of the junction left unmatched. The chain's CDR3 is CSARDLAGGSETQYF. The CDR3 DNA is TGCAGTGCTAGAGACCTAGCGGGGGGTTCAGAGACCCAGTACTTC.

This clonotype was detected a few times. A much larger clone sits a single nucleotide away, making a read error possible. This chain uses TRBV12-3 or TRBV12-4 with TRBJ2-1, with D possibly called TRBD1 or TRBD2 (5 bases each). Trimming cost V 3 bases and J 6 bases, with 12 bases left between them. The CDR3 contains 14 residues. The CDR3 DNA follows: TGTGCCAGCAGTTTGGGAAAGGGGAGCAATGAGCAGTTCTTC. It is translated as CASSLGKGSNEQFF.

This clonotype was seen at least ten times. This chain joins TRBV6-1 and TRBJ2-2; 7 bases line up with TRBD1. The CDR3 runs to 16 residues. Germline-derived CDR1 and CDR2 are MNHNS and SASEGT. J gave up 4 bases and V 6 bases, and 11 bases lay outside the gene matches. The CDR3 DNA reads TGTGCCAGCAGGGGCTCCCAGACAGGGCCCACCGGGGAGCTGTTTTTT. Translated, it gives CASRGSQTGPTGELFF.

As to this clonotype: A read error may explain this, as a much larger clone is one base away. J is TRBJ2-2 and V is TRBV6-6, with D unresolved. Germline V gives CDR1 MNHNY, CDR2 SVGAGI (reference sequence). This CDR3 has 12 amino acids. As DNA, the CDR3 is TGTGACAGCAGTTACTCGATACAGGAGCTGTTTTTT. Translation gives CDSSYSIQELFF.